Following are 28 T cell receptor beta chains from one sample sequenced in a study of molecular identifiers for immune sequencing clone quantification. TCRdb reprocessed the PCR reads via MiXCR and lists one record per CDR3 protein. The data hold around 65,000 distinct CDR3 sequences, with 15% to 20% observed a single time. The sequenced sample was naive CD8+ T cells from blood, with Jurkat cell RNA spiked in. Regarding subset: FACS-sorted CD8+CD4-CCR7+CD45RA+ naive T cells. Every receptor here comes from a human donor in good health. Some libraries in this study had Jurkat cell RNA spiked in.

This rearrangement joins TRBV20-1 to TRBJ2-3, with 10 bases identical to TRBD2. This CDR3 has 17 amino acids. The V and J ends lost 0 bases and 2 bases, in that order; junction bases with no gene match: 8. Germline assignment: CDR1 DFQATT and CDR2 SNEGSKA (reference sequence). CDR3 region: CSARDLKAGGPTDTQYF. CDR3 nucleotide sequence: TGCAGTGCTAGAGATTTAAAAGCGGGAGGGCCCACAGATACGCAGTATTTT.

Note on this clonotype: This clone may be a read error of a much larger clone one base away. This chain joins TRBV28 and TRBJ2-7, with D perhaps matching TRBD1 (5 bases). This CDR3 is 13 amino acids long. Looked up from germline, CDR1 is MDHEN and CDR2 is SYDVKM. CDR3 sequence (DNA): TGTGCCAGCAGGCCTCGACAGATCTACGAGCAGTGCTTC. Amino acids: CASRPRQIYEQCF. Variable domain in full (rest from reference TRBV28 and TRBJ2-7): DVKVTQSSRYLVKRTGEKVFLECVQDMDHENMFWYRQDPGLGLRLIYFSYDVKMKEKGDIPEGYSVSREKKERFSLILESASTNQTSMYLCASRPRQIYEQCFGPGTRLTVT.

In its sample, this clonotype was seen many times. The CDR3 is CASSHALEGTDTQYF. The CDR3 region has the DNA TGTGCCAGCAGCCATGCTCTCGAAGGTACAGATACGCAGTATTTT. This chain links TRBV3-1 with TRBJ2-3; D gene uncertain. The CDR3 runs 15 residues. The V end was cut by 3 bases, the J end by 3 bases, with 13 bases between. Germline-derived CDR1 and CDR2 are LGHDT and YNNKEL (reference sequence).

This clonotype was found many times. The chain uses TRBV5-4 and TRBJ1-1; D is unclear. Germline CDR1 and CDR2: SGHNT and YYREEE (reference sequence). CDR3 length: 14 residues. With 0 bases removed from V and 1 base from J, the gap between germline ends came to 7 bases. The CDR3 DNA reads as TGTGCCAGCAGCTTGGACAGCCAGAACACTGAAGCTTTCTTT. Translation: CASSLDSQNTEAFF.

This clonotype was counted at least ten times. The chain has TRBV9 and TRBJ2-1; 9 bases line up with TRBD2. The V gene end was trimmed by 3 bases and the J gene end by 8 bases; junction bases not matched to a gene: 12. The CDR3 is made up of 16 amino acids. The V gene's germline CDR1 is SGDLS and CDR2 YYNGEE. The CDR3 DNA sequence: TGTGCCAGCAGCGCCCCCATAGCGGGGGCCCCCCATGAGCAGTTCTTC. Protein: CASSAPIAGAPHEQFF.

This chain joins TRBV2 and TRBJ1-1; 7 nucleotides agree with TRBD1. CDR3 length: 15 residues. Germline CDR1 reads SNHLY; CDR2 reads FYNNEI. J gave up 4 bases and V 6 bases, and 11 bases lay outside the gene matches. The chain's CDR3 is CASRGTVGFGTEAFF. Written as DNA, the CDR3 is TGTGCCAGCAGAGGGACAGTGGGTTTCGGCACTGAAGCTTTCTTT. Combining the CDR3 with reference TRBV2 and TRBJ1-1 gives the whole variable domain EPEVTQTPSHQVTQMGQEVILRCVPISNHLYFYWYRQILGQKVEFLVSFYNNEISEKSEIFDDQFSVERPDGSNFTLKIRSTKLEDSAMYFCASRGTVGFGTEAFFGQGTRLTVV.

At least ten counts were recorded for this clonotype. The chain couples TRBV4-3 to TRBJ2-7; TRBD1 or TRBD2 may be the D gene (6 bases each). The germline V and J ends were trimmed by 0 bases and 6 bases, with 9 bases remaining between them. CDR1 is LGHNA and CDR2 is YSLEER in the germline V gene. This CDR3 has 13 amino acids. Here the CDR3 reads CASSQDGGREQYF. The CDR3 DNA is TGCGCCAGCAGCCAAGATGGGGGGCGCGAGCAGTACTTC.

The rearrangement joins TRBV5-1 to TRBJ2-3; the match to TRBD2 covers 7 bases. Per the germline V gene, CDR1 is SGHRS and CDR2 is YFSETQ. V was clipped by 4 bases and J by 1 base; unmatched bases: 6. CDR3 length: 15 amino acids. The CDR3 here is CASSTWDYRTDTQYF. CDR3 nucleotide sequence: TGCGCCAGCAGCACATGGGACTACCGCACAGATACGCAGTATTTT.

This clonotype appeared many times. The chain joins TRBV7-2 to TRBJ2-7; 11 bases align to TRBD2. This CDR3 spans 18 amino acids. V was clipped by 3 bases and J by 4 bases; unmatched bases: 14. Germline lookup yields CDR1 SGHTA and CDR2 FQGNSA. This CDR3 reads CASSFEGGLAAFPYEQYF. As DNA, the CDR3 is TGTGCCAGCAGCTTCGAGGGGGGACTAGCGGCTTTTCCGTACGAGCAGTACTTC.

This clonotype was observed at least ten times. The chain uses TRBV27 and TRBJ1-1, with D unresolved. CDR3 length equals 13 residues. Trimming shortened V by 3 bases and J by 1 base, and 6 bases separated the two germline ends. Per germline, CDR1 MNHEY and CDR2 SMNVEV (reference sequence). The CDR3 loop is CASSFRTNTEAFF. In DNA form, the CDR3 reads TGTGCCAGCAGTTTTAGGACGAACACTGAAGCTTTCTTT.

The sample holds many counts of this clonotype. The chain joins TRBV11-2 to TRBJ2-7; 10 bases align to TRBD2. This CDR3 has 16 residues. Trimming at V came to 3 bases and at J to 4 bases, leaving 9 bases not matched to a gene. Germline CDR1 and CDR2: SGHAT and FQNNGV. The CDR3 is CASSFSGLAADYEQYF. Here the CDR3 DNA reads TGTGCCAGCAGCTTCTCCGGACTAGCGGCAGATTACGAGCAGTACTTC.

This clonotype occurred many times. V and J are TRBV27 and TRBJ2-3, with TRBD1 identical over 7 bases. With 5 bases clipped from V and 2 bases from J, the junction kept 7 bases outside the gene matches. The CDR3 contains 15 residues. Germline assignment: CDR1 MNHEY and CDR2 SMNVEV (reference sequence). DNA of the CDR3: TGTGCCAGCAGTCCCGGGACAGCAAACACAGATACGCAGTATTTT. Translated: CASSPGTANTDTQYF.

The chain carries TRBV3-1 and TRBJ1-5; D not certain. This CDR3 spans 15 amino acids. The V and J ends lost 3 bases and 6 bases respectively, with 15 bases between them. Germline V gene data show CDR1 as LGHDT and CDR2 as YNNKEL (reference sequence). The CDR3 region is CASSHGRRDLQPQHF. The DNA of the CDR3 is TGTGCCAGCAGCCATGGGAGGAGGGATCTTCAGCCCCAGCATTTT. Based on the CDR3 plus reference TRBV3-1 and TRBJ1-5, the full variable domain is DTAVSQTPKYLVTQMGNDKSIKCEQNLGHDTMYWYKQDSKKFLKIMFSYNNKELIINETVPNRFSPKSPDKAHLNLHINSLELGDSAVYFCASSHGRRDLQPQHFGDGTRLSIL.

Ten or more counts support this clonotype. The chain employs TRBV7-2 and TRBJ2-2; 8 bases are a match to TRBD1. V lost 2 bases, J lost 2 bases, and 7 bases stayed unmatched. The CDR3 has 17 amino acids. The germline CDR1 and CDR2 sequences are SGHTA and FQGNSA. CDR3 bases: TGTGCCAGCAGCTTACCGGCGGCAGGGGGCAACACCGGGGAGCTGTTTTTT. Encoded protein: CASSLPAAGGNTGELFF.

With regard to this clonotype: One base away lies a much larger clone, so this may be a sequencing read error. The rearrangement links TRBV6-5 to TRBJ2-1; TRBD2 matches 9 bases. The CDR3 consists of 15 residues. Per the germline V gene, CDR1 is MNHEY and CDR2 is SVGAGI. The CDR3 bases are TGTGCCAACAGTTACTTGCGGGAGGGCAACAATGAGCAGTTCTTC. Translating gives CANSYLREGNNEQFF.

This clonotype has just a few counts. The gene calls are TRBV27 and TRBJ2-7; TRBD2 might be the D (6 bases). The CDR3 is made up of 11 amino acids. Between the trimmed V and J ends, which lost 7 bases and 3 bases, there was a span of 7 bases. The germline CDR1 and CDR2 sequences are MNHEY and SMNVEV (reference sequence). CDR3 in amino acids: CASIGGYEQYF. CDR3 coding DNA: TGTGCCAGCATCGGGGGCTACGAGCAGTACTTC.

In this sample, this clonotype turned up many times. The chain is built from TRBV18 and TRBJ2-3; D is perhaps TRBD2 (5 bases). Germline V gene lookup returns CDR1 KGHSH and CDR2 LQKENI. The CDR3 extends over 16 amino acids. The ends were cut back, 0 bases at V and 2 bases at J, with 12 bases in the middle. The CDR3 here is CASSPPVMRDTDTQYF. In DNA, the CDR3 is TGTGCCAGCTCACCACCGGTAATGAGGGACACAGATACGCAGTATTTT.

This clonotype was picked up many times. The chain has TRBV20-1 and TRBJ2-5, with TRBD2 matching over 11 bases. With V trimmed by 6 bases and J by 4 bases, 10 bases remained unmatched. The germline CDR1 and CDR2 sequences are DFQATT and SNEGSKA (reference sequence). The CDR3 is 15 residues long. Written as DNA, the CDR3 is TGCAGTGCAAACGCCAAAGGGACTAGCGGAGAGACCCAGTACTTC. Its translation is CSANAKGTSGETQYF.

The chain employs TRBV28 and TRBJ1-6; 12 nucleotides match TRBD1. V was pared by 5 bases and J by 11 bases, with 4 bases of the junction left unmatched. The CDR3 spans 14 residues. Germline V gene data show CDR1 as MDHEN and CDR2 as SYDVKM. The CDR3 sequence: CASSHGTGGTPLHF. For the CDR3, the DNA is TGTGCCAGCAGTCATGGGACAGGGGGCACACCCCTCCACTTT.

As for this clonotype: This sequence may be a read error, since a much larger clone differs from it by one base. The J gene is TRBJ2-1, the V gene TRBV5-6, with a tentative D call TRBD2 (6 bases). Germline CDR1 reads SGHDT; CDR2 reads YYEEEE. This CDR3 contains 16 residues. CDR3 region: CASSLSRERSYNEQLF. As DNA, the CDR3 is TGTGCCAGCAGCTTGTCACGGGAGAGGTCCTACAATGAGCAGCTCTTC.

Here the CDR3 reads CASSYGPGSTEAFF. The CDR3, as DNA: TGTGCCAGCAGTTACGGGCCAGGGAGCACTGAAGCTTTCTTT. The chain carries TRBV6-5 and TRBJ1-1; maybe TRBD1 (5 bases). V was cut by 2 bases and J by 4 bases, with 11 bases left in between. CDR1 is MNHEY, CDR2 SVGAGI, per germline. The CDR3 sequence is 14 residues long.

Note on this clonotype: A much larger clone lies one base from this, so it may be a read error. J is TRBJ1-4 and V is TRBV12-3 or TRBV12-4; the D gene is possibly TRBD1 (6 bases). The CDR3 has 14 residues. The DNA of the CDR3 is TGTGCCAGCACCACAGGGCTGACTAATGGAAAACTGTTTTTT. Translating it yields CASTTGLTNGKLFF.

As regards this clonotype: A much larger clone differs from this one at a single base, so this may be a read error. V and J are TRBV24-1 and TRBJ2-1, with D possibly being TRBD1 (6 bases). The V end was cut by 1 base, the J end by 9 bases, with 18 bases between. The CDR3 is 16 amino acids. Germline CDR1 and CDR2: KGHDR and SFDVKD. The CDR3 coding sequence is TGTGCCACCAGTGATTTTCCAACAGGGATAAGGAGTGAGCAGTTCTTC. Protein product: CATSDFPTGIRSEQFF.

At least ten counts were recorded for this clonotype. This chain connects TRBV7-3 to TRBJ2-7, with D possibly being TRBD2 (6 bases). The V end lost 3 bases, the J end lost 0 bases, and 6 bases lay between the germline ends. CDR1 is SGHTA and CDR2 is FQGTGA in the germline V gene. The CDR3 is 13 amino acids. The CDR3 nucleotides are TGTGCCAGCAGCTTCGGGAGCTCCTACGAGCAGTACTTC. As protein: CASSFGSSYEQYF.

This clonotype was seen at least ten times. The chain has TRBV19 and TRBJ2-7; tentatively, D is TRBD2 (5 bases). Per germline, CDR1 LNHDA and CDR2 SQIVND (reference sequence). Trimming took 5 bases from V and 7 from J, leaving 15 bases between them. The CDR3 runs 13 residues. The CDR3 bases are TGTGCCAGTAGTTTGTCCGGGGTCGGGGAGCAGTACTTC. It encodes CASSLSGVGEQYF.

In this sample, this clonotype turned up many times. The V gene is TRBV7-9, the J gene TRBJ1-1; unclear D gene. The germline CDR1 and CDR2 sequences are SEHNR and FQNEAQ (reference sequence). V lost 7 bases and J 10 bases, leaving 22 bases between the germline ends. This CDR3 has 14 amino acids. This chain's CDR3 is CASTHALAQGLAFF. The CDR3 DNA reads TGTGCCAGCACCCACGCTCTGGCCCAAGGCCTAGCTTTCTTT.

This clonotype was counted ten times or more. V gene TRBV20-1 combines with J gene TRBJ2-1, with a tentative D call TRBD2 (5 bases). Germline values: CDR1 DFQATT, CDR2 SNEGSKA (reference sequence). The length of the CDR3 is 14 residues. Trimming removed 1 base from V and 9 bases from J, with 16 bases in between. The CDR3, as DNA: TGCAGTGCTAGAGTAAATCTAGCTGGAAGTGAGCAGTTCTTC. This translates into CSARVNLAGSEQFF.

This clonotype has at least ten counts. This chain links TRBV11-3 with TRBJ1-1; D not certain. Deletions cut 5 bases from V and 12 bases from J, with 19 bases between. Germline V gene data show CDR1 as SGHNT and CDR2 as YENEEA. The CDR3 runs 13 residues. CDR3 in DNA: TGTGCCAGCAGCGATAGGACGGAACCCCAGACTTTCTTT. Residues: CASSDRTEPQTFF.